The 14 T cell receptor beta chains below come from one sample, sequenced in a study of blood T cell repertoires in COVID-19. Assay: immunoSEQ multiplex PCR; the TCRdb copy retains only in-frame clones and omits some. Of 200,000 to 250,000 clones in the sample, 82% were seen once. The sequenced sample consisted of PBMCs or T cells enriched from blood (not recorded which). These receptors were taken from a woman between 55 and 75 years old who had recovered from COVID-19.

CDR3 in amino acids: CASSSLTRGGYTF. For the CDR3, the DNA is TGTGCCAGCAGTTCTCTGACCCGGGGAGGCTACACCTTC. This chain joins TRBV12-3 or TRBV12-4 and TRBJ1-2; unclear D gene. This CDR3 spans 13 amino acids. With 4 bases removed from V and 8 bases from J, the gap between germline ends came to 14 bases.

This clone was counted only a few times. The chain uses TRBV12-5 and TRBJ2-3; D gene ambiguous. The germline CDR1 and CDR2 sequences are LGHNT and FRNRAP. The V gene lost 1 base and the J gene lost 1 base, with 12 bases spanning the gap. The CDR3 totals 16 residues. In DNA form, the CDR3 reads TGTGCTAGTGGTTTGGACACCCTCGGAGGCACAGATACGCAGTATTTT. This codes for CASGLDTLGGTDTQYF.

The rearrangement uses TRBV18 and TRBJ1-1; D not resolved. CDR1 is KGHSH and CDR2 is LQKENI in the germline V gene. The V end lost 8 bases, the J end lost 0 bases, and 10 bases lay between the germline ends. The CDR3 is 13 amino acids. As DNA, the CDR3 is TGTGCCAGCCTAGGAGGGATGAACACTGAAGCTTTCTTT. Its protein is CASLGGMNTEAFF. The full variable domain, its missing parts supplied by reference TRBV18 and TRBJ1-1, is NAGVMQNPRHLVRRRGQEARLRCSPMKGHSHVYWYRQLPEEGLKFMVYLQKENIIDESGMPKERFSAEFPKEGPSILRIQQVVRGDSAAYFCASLGGMNTEAFFGQGTRLTVV.

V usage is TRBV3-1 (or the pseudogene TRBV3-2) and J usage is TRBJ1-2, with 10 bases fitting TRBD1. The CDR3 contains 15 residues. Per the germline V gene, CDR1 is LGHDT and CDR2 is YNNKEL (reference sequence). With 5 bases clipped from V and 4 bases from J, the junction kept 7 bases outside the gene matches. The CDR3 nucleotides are TGTGCCAGCAGCTCCCGGGACAGGGGCGGCTATGGCTACACCTTC. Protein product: CASSSRDRGGYGYTF.

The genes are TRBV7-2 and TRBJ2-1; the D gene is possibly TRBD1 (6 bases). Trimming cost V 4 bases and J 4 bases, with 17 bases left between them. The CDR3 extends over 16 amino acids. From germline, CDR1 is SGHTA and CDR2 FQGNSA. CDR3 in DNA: TGTGCCAGCAGCTCTCAGGGGCCGTCGATTTACAATGAGCAGTTCTTC. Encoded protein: CASSSQGPSIYNEQFF.

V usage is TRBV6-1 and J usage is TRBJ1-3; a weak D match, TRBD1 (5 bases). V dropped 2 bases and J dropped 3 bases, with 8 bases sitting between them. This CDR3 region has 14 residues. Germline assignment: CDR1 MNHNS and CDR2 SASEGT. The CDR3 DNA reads TGTGCCAGCAGTGAATCGACAGTTGGAAACACCATATATTTT. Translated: CASSESTVGNTIYF.

CDR3 coding DNA: TGTGCCAGCAGCCTAGGGCGGCCGTACAATCAGCCCCAGCATTTT. Its protein is CASSLGRPYNQPQHF. The chain couples TRBV7-2 to TRBJ1-5; D gene ambiguous. Germline loops: CDR1 SGHTA, CDR2 FQGNSA. The CDR3 runs to 15 residues. With 5 bases removed from V and 3 bases from J, the gap between germline ends came to 14 bases.

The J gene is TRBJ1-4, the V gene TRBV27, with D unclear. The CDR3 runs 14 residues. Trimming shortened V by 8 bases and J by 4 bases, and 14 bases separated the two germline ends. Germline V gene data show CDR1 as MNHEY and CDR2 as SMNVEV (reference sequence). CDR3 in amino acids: CASGPYHLNEKLFF. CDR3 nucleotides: TGTGCCAGCGGCCCTTACCACCTTAATGAAAAACTGTTTTTT.

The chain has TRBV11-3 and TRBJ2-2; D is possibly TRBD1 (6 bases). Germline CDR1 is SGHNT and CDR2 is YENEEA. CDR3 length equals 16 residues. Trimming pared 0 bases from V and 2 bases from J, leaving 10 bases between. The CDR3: CASSLDSGHNTGELFF. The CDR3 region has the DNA TGTGCCAGCAGCTTAGATTCGGGACACAACACCGGGGAGCTGTTTTTT.

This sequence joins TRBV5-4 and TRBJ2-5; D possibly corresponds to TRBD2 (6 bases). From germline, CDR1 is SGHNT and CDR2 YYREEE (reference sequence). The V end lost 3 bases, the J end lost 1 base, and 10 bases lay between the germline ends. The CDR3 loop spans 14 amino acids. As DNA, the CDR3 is TGTGCCAGCAGCTACCCGGGACTCCAAGAGACCCAGTACTTC. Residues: CASSYPGLQETQYF.

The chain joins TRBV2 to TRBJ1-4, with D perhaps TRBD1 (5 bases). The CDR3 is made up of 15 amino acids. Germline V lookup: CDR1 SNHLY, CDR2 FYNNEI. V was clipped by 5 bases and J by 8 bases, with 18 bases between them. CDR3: CASSFETVFREKLFF. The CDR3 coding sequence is TGTGCCAGCAGTTTCGAGACAGTCTTTCGGGAAAAACTGTTTTTT.

The CDR3 region is CASSLKGEGLEAFF. The CDR3, as DNA: TGTGCCAGCAGCTTAAAGGGAGAAGGCCTAGAAGCTTTCTTT. This chain connects TRBV7-2 to TRBJ1-1, with D unresolved. Germline CDR1 reads SGHTA; CDR2 reads FQGNSA. The CDR3 covers 14 residues. Trimming left V 2 bases short and J 8 bases short, with 15 bases between.

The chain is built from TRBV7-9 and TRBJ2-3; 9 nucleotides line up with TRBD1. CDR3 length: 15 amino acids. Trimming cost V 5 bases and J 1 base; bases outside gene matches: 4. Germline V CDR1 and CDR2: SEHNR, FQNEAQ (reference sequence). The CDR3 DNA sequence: TGTGCCAGCAGCAATACAGGGGGCGGCACAGATACGCAGTATTTT. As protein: CASSNTGGGTDTQYF.

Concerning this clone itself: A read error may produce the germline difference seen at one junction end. The CDR3 sequence: CSASVPGLAIF. CDR3 nucleotides: TGCAGTGCTAGCGTACCGGGACTAGCGATCTTC. The genes are TRBV20-1 and TRBJ2-1, with 10 bases lining up with TRBD2. This CDR3 is 11 amino acids long. Germline loops: CDR1 DFQATT, CDR2 SNEGSKA (reference sequence).